These 28 T cell receptor beta chains were sequenced from one sample in a study of monozygotic twins with inflammatory bowel disease. TCRdb re-called the 5' RACE reads, yielding one record per CDR3 amino acid sequence without DNA. This table holds around 370,000 distinct CDR3 sequences. The sequenced sample consisted of blood. Receptors originate from a human donor with ulcerative colitis or Crohn's disease, or a healthy co-twin of an affected twin (not recorded which).

The CDR3 here is CASSLTGGASGELFF. This rearrangement joins TRBV7-9 to TRBJ2-2; TCRdb selects TRBD1, and the lack of DNA leaves this call unchecked. This CDR3 contains 15 residues. The germline V gene has CDR1 SEHNR and CDR2 FQNEAQ (reference sequence).

This rearrangement joins TRBV7-2 to TRBJ1-1; TCRdb lists TRBD1, though no DNA is available to test this call. CDR3 size: 15 residues. CDR1 is SGHTA and CDR2 is FQGNSA in the germline V gene. CDR3 protein: CASLATGGGLTEAFF.

The CDR3 loop reads CASSLHSGGAGTQYF. The J gene is TRBJ2-3, the V gene TRBV7-6; TCRdb outputs TRBD2, but without DNA this stays unchecked. The CDR3 spans 15 residues. Germline V lookup: CDR1 SGHVS, CDR2 FNYEAQ.

The chain links TRBV5-1 to TRBJ2-1. This CDR3 contains 13 residues. Germline values: CDR1 SGHRS, CDR2 YFSETQ. This CDR3 reads CASSLDGNNEQFF.

V usage is TRBV20-1 and J usage is TRBJ2-1; TCRdb calls TRBD1, which cannot be checked without DNA. CDR1 is DFQATT and CDR2 is SNEGSKA in the germline V gene (reference sequence). The CDR3 spans 14 residues. This CDR3 is CSARVAGGAAEQFF.

V gene TRBV7-8 combines with J gene TRBJ2-5; TCRdb selects TRBD2, and the lack of DNA leaves this call unchecked. Germline CDR1 is SGHVS and CDR2 is FQNEAQ. The CDR3 runs to 16 residues. The CDR3 loop reads CASSLSGLAGRETQYF.

The rearrangement uses TRBV7-9 and TRBJ2-5; TCRdb outputs TRBD2, but without DNA this stays unchecked. CDR1 SEHNR and CDR2 FQNEAQ come from the germline V gene (reference sequence). This CDR3 is 15 amino acids long. This chain's CDR3 is CASSQGGYLQETQYF.

The rearrangement links TRBV20-1 to TRBJ2-3; the D call from TCRdb, TRBD1, cannot be confirmed without DNA. The germline CDR1 and CDR2 sequences are DFQATT and SNEGSKA (reference sequence). The CDR3 has 14 residues. CDR3 sequence reads: CSARPGEGTDTQYF.

J is TRBJ2-2 and V is TRBV7-2. This CDR3 is 14 amino acids long. Germline-derived CDR1 and CDR2 are SGHTA and FQGNSA. CDR3 loop: CASSLTLHTGELFF.

The chain combines TRBV7-9 with TRBJ1-5; TCRdb designates TRBD1, a call that cannot be tested without DNA. CDR3 length: 16 residues. Germline CDR1 SEHNR, CDR2 FQNEAQ (reference sequence). CDR3 sequence reads: CASSAGTGAKYQPQHF.

The rearrangement uses TRBV20-1 and TRBJ1-1; lacking DNA, the TRBD1 call made by TCRdb goes unchecked. This CDR3 region has 16 residues. From germline, CDR1 is DFQATT and CDR2 SNEGSKA (reference sequence). The chain's CDR3 is CSARDSRQGVNTEAFF.

The V and J genes are TRBV4-1 and TRBJ2-5; TCRdb's D call, TRBD1, is unchecked because there is no DNA. Germline V gives CDR1 MGHRA, CDR2 YSYEKL. The CDR3 sequence is 18 residues long. The CDR3 loop reads CASSQPTRIGGRTETQYF.

This rearrangement joins TRBV15 to TRBJ2-7; TCRdb outputs TRBD2, but without DNA this stays unchecked. Germline values: CDR1 LNHNV, CDR2 YYDKDF (reference sequence). The CDR3 is 17 amino acids. CDR3 residues: CATSRDLGLAGSYEQYF.

The CDR3 sequence: CSARAPPGGLAKNIQYF. The chain links TRBV20-1 to TRBJ2-4; TCRdb's D gene call, TRBD2, goes unchecked for lack of DNA. Looked up from germline, CDR1 is DFQATT and CDR2 is SNEGSKA (reference sequence). This CDR3 region has 17 residues.

The chain is built from TRBV14 and TRBJ2-7; lacking DNA, the TRBD1 call made by TCRdb goes unchecked. Germline V lookup: CDR1 SGHDN, CDR2 FVKESK. The CDR3 has 15 amino acids. CDR3 sequence reads: CASSQVRTGRPIQHF.

This rearrangement joins TRBV20-1 to TRBJ2-7. The CDR3 is 14 amino acids. Germline lookup yields CDR1 DFQATT and CDR2 SNEGSKA (reference sequence). CDR3: CSARRRTDSYEQYF.

The V and J genes are TRBV9 and TRBJ1-1; TCRdb picks TRBD1, but there is no DNA to check that call. Germline lookup yields CDR1 SGDLS and CDR2 YYNGEE. The CDR3 totals 14 residues. The CDR3 loop is CASSPRQGFTEAFF.

The V and J genes are TRBV29-1 and TRBJ2-3; TCRdb selects TRBD1, and the lack of DNA leaves this call unchecked. The germline V gene has CDR1 SQVTM and CDR2 ANQGSEA. This CDR3 has 12 residues. This chain's CDR3 is CSSTGGTDTQYF.

The V and J genes are TRBV12-3 or TRBV12-4 and TRBJ1-2; TCRdb returns TRBD1, unconfirmable since there is no DNA. This CDR3 region has 15 residues. The CDR3 region is CASSDWAGGGYGYTF.

The chain uses TRBV7-9 and TRBJ2-1; TCRdb outputs TRBD2, but without DNA this stays unchecked. Germline-derived CDR1 and CDR2 are SEHNR and FQNEAQ (reference sequence). The CDR3 has 14 amino acids. The CDR3 loop reads CASSLLGLVVEQFF.

This chain uses TRBV5-1 with TRBJ2-5; the D call from TCRdb, TRBD2, cannot be confirmed without DNA. Germline CDR1 SGHRS, CDR2 YFSETQ. The CDR3 is 16 residues long. Here the CDR3 reads CASSFGLAGGHETQYF.

The genes are TRBV5-6 and TRBJ2-7; TCRdb proposes TRBD2, but this gene call is untestable without DNA. Germline CDR1 SGHDT, CDR2 YYEEEE. The CDR3 has 14 residues. The CDR3 sequence: CASSSGTRIYEQYF.

The rearrangement joins TRBV10-3 to TRBJ2-1. Germline values: CDR1 ENHRY, CDR2 SYGVKD. The CDR3 runs to 12 residues. The CDR3 reads CAIGRSYNEQFF.

The V and J genes are TRBV30 and TRBJ2-2. The CDR3 has 14 residues. CDR1 is GTSNPN, CDR2 SVGIG, per germline (reference sequence). CDR3: CAWSGLATTGELFF. Full variable domain (rest looked up from reference TRBV30 and TRBJ2-2): SQTIHQWPATLVQPVGSPLSLECTVEGTSNPNLYWYRQAAGRGLQLLFYSVGIGQISSEVPQNLSASRPQDRQFILSSKKLLLSDSGFYLCAWSGLATTGELFFGEGSRLTVL.

The chain employs TRBV5-1 and TRBJ2-2; TCRdb gives TRBD1 as the D gene, but with no DNA this cannot be confirmed. CDR1 and CDR2 from the germline V gene are SGHRS and YFSETQ. The CDR3 totals 14 residues. This chain's CDR3 is CASNPGHNTGELFF.

This chain uses TRBV5-1 with TRBJ2-1; the TCRdb call, TRBD1, lacks DNA for checking. Germline V CDR1 and CDR2: SGHRS, YFSETQ. The CDR3 has 16 amino acids. CDR3 protein: CASSLASGQGNNEQFF.

V gene TRBV7-9 combines with J gene TRBJ1-3; TCRdb's D call, TRBD1, is unchecked because there is no DNA. The CDR3 loop spans 14 amino acids. The germline V gene encodes CDR1 SEHNR and CDR2 FQNEAQ (reference sequence). The CDR3: CASSRGDSGNTIYF. Looking up the rest from reference TRBV7-9 and TRBJ1-3 gives the full variable domain: DTGVSQNPRHKITKRGQNVTFRCDPISEHNRLYWYRQTLGQGPEFLTYFQNEAQLEKSRLLSDRFSAERPKGSFSTLEIQRTEQGDSAMYLCASSRGDSGNTIYFGEGSWLTVV.

The chain uses TRBV18 and TRBJ2-7; TCRdb reports TRBD1, a call that lacks DNA to check it against. Germline assignment: CDR1 KGHSH and CDR2 LQKENI. CDR3 size: 15 residues. The chain's CDR3 is CASSPGQVTLYEQYF.